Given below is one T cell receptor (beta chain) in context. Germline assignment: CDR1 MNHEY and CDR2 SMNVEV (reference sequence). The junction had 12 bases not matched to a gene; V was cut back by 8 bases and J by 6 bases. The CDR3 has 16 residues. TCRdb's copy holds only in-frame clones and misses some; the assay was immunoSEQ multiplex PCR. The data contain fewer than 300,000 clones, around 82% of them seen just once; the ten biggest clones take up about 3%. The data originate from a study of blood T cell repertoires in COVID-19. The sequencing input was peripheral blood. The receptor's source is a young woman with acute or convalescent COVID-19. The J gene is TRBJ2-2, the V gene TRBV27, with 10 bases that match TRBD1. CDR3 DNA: TGTGCCAGCCGAACAACCGGGACAGGGGTGGCCGGGGAGCTGTTTTTT. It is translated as CASRTTGTGVAGELFF.